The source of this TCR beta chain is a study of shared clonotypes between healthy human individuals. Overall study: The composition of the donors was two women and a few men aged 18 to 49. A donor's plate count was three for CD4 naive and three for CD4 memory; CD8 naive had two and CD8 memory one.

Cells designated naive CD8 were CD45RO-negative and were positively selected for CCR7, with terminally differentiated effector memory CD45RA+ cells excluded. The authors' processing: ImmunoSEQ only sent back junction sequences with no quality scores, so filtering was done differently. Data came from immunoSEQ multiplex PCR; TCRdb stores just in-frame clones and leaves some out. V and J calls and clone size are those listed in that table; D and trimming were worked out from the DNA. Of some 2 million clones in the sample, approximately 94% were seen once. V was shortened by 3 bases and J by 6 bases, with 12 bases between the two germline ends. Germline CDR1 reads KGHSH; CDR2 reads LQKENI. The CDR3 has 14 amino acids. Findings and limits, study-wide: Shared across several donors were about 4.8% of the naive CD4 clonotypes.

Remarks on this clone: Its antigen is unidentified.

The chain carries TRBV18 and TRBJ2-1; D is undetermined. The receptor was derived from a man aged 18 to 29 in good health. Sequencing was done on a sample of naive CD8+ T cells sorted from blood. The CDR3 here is CASSPTDSSNEQFF. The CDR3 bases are TGTGCCAGCTCACCTACAGACTCATCCAATGAGCAGTTCTTC.